Listed here is a single T cell receptor (beta chain). Its antigen is as yet unknown. The entry originates in a study of T-cell memory formation after mild COVID-19. As for the study in general: In these data, TCR clusters were largely donor specific. Study outcomes and limitations: Certain responding clones were present in pre-infection memory, suggesting participation of cross-reactive memory. Contracting CD4+ clones lay largely in CM and EM, with CD8+ ones residing in EMRA.

A single record per CDR3 protein comes from TCRdb applying MiXCR to the 5' RACE reads. The sample yields under 450,000 distinct CDR3 sequences, around a quarter seen once. This CDR3 is 17 amino acids long. From germline, CDR1 is MNHEY and CDR2 SMNVEV (reference sequence). With V trimmed by 3 bases and J by 6 bases, 14 bases remained unmatched. The specimen sequenced was PBMCs or a T cell subset sorted from them (not recorded which). The chain employs TRBV27 and TRBJ2-7; 10 nucleotides match TRBD1. This clonotype was obtained from an adult woman who had mild COVID-19 (a few samples of this study predate the infection). Cell type and time point are not known. The CDR3 spells CASSFPPGQGVGGEQYF. The CDR3 region has the DNA TGTGCCAGCAGTTTCCCCCCCGGACAGGGGGTAGGAGGCGAGCAGTACTTC.